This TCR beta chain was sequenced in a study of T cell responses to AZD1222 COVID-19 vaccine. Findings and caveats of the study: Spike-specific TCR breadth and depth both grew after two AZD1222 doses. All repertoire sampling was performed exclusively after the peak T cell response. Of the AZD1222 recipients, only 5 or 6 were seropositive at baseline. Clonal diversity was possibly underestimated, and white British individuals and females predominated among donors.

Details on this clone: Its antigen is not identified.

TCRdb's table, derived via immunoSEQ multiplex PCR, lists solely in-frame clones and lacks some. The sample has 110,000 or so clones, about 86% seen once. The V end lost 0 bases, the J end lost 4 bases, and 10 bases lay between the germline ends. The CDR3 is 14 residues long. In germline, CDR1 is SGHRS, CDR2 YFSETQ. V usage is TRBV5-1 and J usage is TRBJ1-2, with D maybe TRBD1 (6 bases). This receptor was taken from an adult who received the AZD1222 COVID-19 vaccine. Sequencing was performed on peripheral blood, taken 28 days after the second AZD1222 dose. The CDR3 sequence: CASSLALGAYGYTF. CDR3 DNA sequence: TGCGCCAGCAGCTTGGCTTTGGGGGCCTATGGCTACACCTTC.